These T cell receptor beta chains were read from a single sample in a study of blood T cells in healthy people across ages. Using its own MiXCR run on the 5' RACE reads, TCRdb lists one record per CDR3 protein. Of about 770,000 distinct CDR3 sequences in the sample, more than 40% were seen once. The source material was blood. These receptors were obtained from a man aged 55 to 70 in good health. Both conserved end residues are part of each CDR3. Each record gives: clone size, J gene, D gene, V gene, CDR3 length, CDR3 DNA, CDR3 protein. The D gene is left open where the match is weak. Rows give clone size only sometimes, using once, few, many, or a class for an expanded clone.

abundance: few
j_gene: TRBJ2-7
d_gene: NA
v_gene: TRBV6-5
len: 14
CDR3nt: TGTGCCAGCAGTTGGGGAACCAAAGACTACGAGCAGTACTTC
CDR3aa: CASSWGTKDYEQYF

abundance: few
j_gene: TRBJ2-3
d_gene: NA
v_gene: TRBV9
len: 16
CDR3nt: TGTGCCAGCAGTGTTGGTTATGGGGGACCCACAGATACGCAGTATTTT
CDR3aa: CASSVGYGGPTDTQYF

abundance: NA
j_gene: TRBJ2-1
d_gene: TRBD2
v_gene: TRBV10-3
len: 13
CDR3nt: TGTGCCACAGGACGAGCGGGGGCCAATGAGCAGTTCTTC
CDR3aa: CATGRAGANEQFF

abundance: NA
j_gene: TRBJ1-5
d_gene: NA
v_gene: TRBV2
len: 12
CDR3nt: TGTGCCAGCAAGAGGGGCAATCAGCCCCAGCATTTT
CDR3aa: CASKRGNQPQHF

abundance: NA
j_gene: TRBJ2-1
d_gene: TRBD1
v_gene: TRBV7-9
len: 17
CDR3nt: TGTGCCAGCAGAAGTACCCAGGGGGCAGCCCCCTACAATGAGCAGTTCTTC
CDR3aa: CASRSTQGAAPYNEQFF

abundance: NA
j_gene: TRBJ2-7
d_gene: TRBD1
v_gene: TRBV9
len: 14
CDR3nt: TGTGCCAGCAGCCCACAGGGGGTTTGGGACGAGCAGTACTTC
CDR3aa: CASSPQGVWDEQYF

abundance: many
j_gene: TRBJ2-1
d_gene: TRBD2
v_gene: TRBV7-8
len: 14
CDR3nt: TGTGCCAGCAGCTCCCGAAGCGGGAACAATGAGCAGTTCTTC
CDR3aa: CASSSRSGNNEQFF

abundance: few
j_gene: TRBJ2-2
d_gene: NA
v_gene: TRBV20-1
len: 13
CDR3nt: TGCAGTGCTAAGGCCGTAAACACCGGGGAGCTGTTTTTT
CDR3aa: CSAKAVNTGELFF

abundance: NA
j_gene: TRBJ1-2
d_gene: NA
v_gene: TRBV5-1
len: 15
CDR3nt: TGCGCCAGCAGCTTGAATACTGGGATTAACTATGGCTACACCTTC
CDR3aa: CASSLNTGINYGYTF

abundance: NA
j_gene: TRBJ2-7
d_gene: NA
v_gene: TRBV6-5
len: 14
CDR3nt: TGTGCCAGCAGTTCCCCGACAGCCTCCTACGAGCAGTACTTC
CDR3aa: CASSSPTASYEQYF

abundance: NA
j_gene: TRBJ2-6
d_gene: NA
v_gene: TRBV20-1
len: 13
CDR3nt: TGCAGTGCTCCCCTAGACGCGGCCAACGTCCTGACTTTC
CDR3aa: CSAPLDAANVLTF

abundance: NA
j_gene: TRBJ1-6
d_gene: NA
v_gene: TRBV2
len: 14
CDR3nt: TGTGCCAGCAGTCTCGCCCCCTGGCGCTCACCCCTCCACTTT
CDR3aa: CASSLAPWRSPLHF

abundance: NA
j_gene: TRBJ1-2
d_gene: TRBD1
v_gene: TRBV11-3
len: 16
CDR3nt: TGTGCCAGCAGCCCAGGGCAGGGGACAGGTACTTATGGCTACACCTTC
CDR3aa: CASSPGQGTGTYGYTF

abundance: NA
j_gene: TRBJ2-2
d_gene: NA
v_gene: TRBV18
len: 13
CDR3nt: TGTGCCAGTACGGCAGGGAACACCGGGGAGCTGTTTTTT
CDR3aa: CASTAGNTGELFF

abundance: many
j_gene: TRBJ2-1
d_gene: NA
v_gene: TRBV9
len: 12
CDR3nt: TGTGCCAGCAGCGGGACGCTGGTTGAGCAGTTCTTC
CDR3aa: CASSGTLVEQFF

abundance: NA
j_gene: TRBJ2-3
d_gene: TRBD1
v_gene: TRBV12-3/TRBV12-4
len: 14
CDR3nt: TGTGCCAGCAAACTAGGGACAGCAACAGATACGCAGTATTTT
CDR3aa: CASKLGTATDTQYF

abundance: many
j_gene: TRBJ2-1
d_gene: NA
v_gene: TRBV24-1
len: 17
CDR3nt: TGTGCCACCACGACAGGCACCGGGACACCAATATACAATGAGCAGTTCTTC
CDR3aa: CATTTGTGTPIYNEQFF

abundance: NA
j_gene: TRBJ1-5
d_gene: NA
v_gene: TRBV12-3/TRBV12-4
len: 15
CDR3nt: TGTGCCAGCAGCCCAACAGTCCATAGCAATCAGCCCCAGCATTTT
CDR3aa: CASSPTVHSNQPQHF

abundance: few
j_gene: TRBJ1-2
d_gene: NA
v_gene: TRBV2
len: 14
CDR3nt: TGTGCCAGCCTCGACGGAAACTCCTTCGGGGGCTACACCTTC
CDR3aa: CASLDGNSFGGYTF

abundance: NA
j_gene: TRBJ1-2
d_gene: NA
v_gene: TRBV7-9
len: 14
CDR3nt: TGTGCCAGCAGCCAAACCCTTCAGTCCTATGGCTACACCTTC
CDR3aa: CASSQTLQSYGYTF

abundance: few
j_gene: TRBJ2-7
d_gene: NA
v_gene: TRBV7-6
len: 15
CDR3nt: TGTGCCGGCAGCCCTATGCCGATCAGTTCCTACGAGCAGTACTTC
CDR3aa: CAGSPMPISSYEQYF

abundance: NA
j_gene: TRBJ1-4
d_gene: TRBD1
v_gene: TRBV6-6
len: 14
CDR3nt: TGTGCCAGCAGGATCGGGACAGGGGACGAAAAACTGTTTTTT
CDR3aa: CASRIGTGDEKLFF

abundance: NA
j_gene: TRBJ2-7
d_gene: TRBD1
v_gene: TRBV3-1
len: 15
CDR3nt: TGTGCCAGCAGCCCCCGTGCCCAGGGGGTCTACGAGCAGTACTTC
CDR3aa: CASSPRAQGVYEQYF

abundance: NA
j_gene: TRBJ2-3
d_gene: NA
v_gene: TRBV13
len: 16
CDR3nt: TGTGCCAGCAGCTTAACACAAGGGGGTGGAACAGATACGCAGTATTTT
CDR3aa: CASSLTQGGGTDTQYF

abundance: many
j_gene: TRBJ1-2
d_gene: NA
v_gene: TRBV3-1
len: 15
CDR3nt: TGTGCCAGCAGCCAAGACCCCAACCAGGGCTATGGCTACACCTTC
CDR3aa: CASSQDPNQGYGYTF

abundance: once
j_gene: TRBJ1-6
d_gene: TRBD1
v_gene: TRBV27
len: 15
CDR3nt: TGTGCCAGCAGCCAATGGACAGGGGCTAATTCACCCCTCCACTTT
CDR3aa: CASSQWTGANSPLHF

abundance: few
j_gene: TRBJ1-5
d_gene: NA
v_gene: TRBV4-2
len: 15
CDR3nt: TGTGCCAGCAGCCAAGTCCCAGGGCTCAATCAGCCCCAGCATTTT
CDR3aa: CASSQVPGLNQPQHF

abundance: few
j_gene: TRBJ2-5
d_gene: NA
v_gene: TRBV5-6
len: 13
CDR3nt: TGTGCCAGCTCCATGGGACTCCAAGAGACCCAGTACTTC
CDR3aa: CASSMGLQETQYF

abundance: NA
j_gene: TRBJ1-5
d_gene: NA
v_gene: TRBV11-2
len: 13
CDR3nt: TGTGCCAGCAGCTCAAGCCCTAGACAGCCCCAGCATTTT
CDR3aa: CASSSSPRQPQHF

abundance: NA
j_gene: TRBJ2-4
d_gene: NA
v_gene: TRBV7-2
len: 15
CDR3nt: TGTGCCGGCAGCCCCGATGGCGCGGCCAAAAACATTCAGTACTTC
CDR3aa: CAGSPDGAAKNIQYF

abundance: many
j_gene: TRBJ2-1
d_gene: NA
v_gene: TRBV18
len: 13
CDR3nt: TGTGCCAGCAGCCGGGACACCTACAATGAGCAGTTCTTC
CDR3aa: CASSRDTYNEQFF

abundance: NA
j_gene: TRBJ1-2
d_gene: TRBD1
v_gene: TRBV5-1
len: 15
CDR3nt: TGCGCCAGCAGCACTGACAGGGGGCACATTACTGGCTACACCTTC
CDR3aa: CASSTDRGHITGYTF

abundance: few
j_gene: TRBJ2-3
d_gene: TRBD2
v_gene: TRBV20-1
len: 15
CDR3nt: TGCAGTGCTAGAGATTACAAGGCGGGGGTGGATACGCAGTATTTT
CDR3aa: CSARDYKAGVDTQYF

abundance: NA
j_gene: TRBJ1-5
d_gene: NA
v_gene: TRBV12-3/TRBV12-4
len: 13
CDR3nt: TGTGCCAGCAGTTTGCAGGGGATGGGGCCCCAGCATTTT
CDR3aa: CASSLQGMGPQHF

abundance: many
j_gene: TRBJ1-2
d_gene: NA
v_gene: TRBV20-1
len: 16
CDR3nt: TGCAGTGCTTCTAGCACTGGCGGTATAGCTAACTATGGCTACACCTTC
CDR3aa: CSASSTGGIANYGYTF

abundance: once
j_gene: TRBJ1-1
d_gene: TRBD1
v_gene: TRBV7-8
len: 15
CDR3nt: TGTGCCAGCAGCTATGAACAGGGGATCAACACTGAAGCTTTCTTT
CDR3aa: CASSYEQGINTEAFF

abundance: NA
j_gene: TRBJ2-1
d_gene: NA
v_gene: TRBV7-8
len: 15
CDR3nt: TGTGCCAGCAGCTCAACGGACACCTGGAACAATGAGCAGTTCTTC
CDR3aa: CASSSTDTWNNEQFF

abundance: NA
j_gene: TRBJ1-5
d_gene: NA
v_gene: TRBV7-8
len: 15
CDR3nt: TGTGCCAGCAGCATGGACAACCTTAGCAATCAGCCCCAGCATTTT
CDR3aa: CASSMDNLSNQPQHF

abundance: NA
j_gene: TRBJ2-7
d_gene: NA
v_gene: TRBV6-1
len: 13
CDR3nt: TGTGCCACCGAGAGTAGATTTCCCTACGAGCAGTACTTC
CDR3aa: CATESRFPYEQYF

abundance: NA
j_gene: TRBJ2-5
d_gene: TRBD2
v_gene: TRBV7-2
len: 15
CDR3nt: TGTGCCAGCAGCCCCAGGACTAGCTACCAAGAGACCCAGTACTTC
CDR3aa: CASSPRTSYQETQYF

abundance: few
j_gene: TRBJ2-7
d_gene: TRBD1
v_gene: TRBV12-3/TRBV12-4
len: 15
CDR3nt: TGTGCCAGCACCAAGACAGGGATCGGGTACCACGAGCAGTACTTC
CDR3aa: CASTKTGIGYHEQYF

abundance: NA
j_gene: TRBJ2-7
d_gene: TRBD1
v_gene: TRBV12-3/TRBV12-4
len: 14
CDR3nt: TGTGCCAGCAGTTGGACAGGTTACTCCTACGAGCAGTACTTC
CDR3aa: CASSWTGYSYEQYF

abundance: NA
j_gene: TRBJ1-6
d_gene: NA
v_gene: TRBV7-9
len: 14
CDR3nt: TGTGCCAGCAGCTTAGATATCGTAGGCTCACCCCTCCACTTT
CDR3aa: CASSLDIVGSPLHF

abundance: NA
j_gene: TRBJ2-5
d_gene: NA
v_gene: TRBV6-2/TRBV6-3
len: 13
CDR3nt: TGTGCCAGCAGGGACAGCTCCGGGGAGACCCAGTACTTC
CDR3aa: CASRDSSGETQYF

abundance: once
j_gene: TRBJ1-1
d_gene: NA
v_gene: TRBV7-8
len: 16
CDR3nt: TGTGCCAGCAGCCTGGAGATCAGGGCCGGGAACACTGAAGCTTTCTTT
CDR3aa: CASSLEIRAGNTEAFF

abundance: NA
j_gene: TRBJ1-1
d_gene: TRBD1
v_gene: TRBV6-2/TRBV6-3
len: 13
CDR3nt: TGTGCCAGCAGTTCGGACAGGGTGTTTGGAGCTTTCTTT
CDR3aa: CASSSDRVFGAFF

abundance: NA
j_gene: TRBJ2-1
d_gene: TRBD2
v_gene: TRBV7-9
len: 16
CDR3nt: TGTGCCAGCAGCTTAGCTGGGGGGGGAACCCACAATGAGCAGTTCTTC
CDR3aa: CASSLAGGGTHNEQFF

abundance: NA
j_gene: TRBJ1-2
d_gene: NA
v_gene: TRBV7-9
len: 14
CDR3nt: TGTGCCAGCAGCATCCAGACACAAAACTATGGCTACACCTTC
CDR3aa: CASSIQTQNYGYTF

abundance: NA
j_gene: TRBJ1-5
d_gene: NA
v_gene: TRBV7-2
len: 13
CDR3nt: TGTGCCAGCAGCTTAAAACCCGATCAGCCCCAGCATTTT
CDR3aa: CASSLKPDQPQHF

abundance: few
j_gene: TRBJ1-1
d_gene: TRBD1
v_gene: TRBV27
len: 14
CDR3nt: TGTGCCAGCAGTTTGGGACAGGCGGTCACTGAAGCTTTCTTT
CDR3aa: CASSLGQAVTEAFF

abundance: NA
j_gene: TRBJ2-1
d_gene: NA
v_gene: TRBV2
len: 15
CDR3nt: TGTGCCAGCAGTGAAGCGCCGGCAGGAAACAATGAGCAGTTCTTC
CDR3aa: CASSEAPAGNNEQFF

abundance: many
j_gene: TRBJ1-5
d_gene: NA
v_gene: TRBV29-1
len: 13
CDR3nt: TGCAGCGTTATGAATACTAGCAATCAGCCCCAGCATTTT
CDR3aa: CSVMNTSNQPQHF